The rows below give T cell receptor beta chains drawn from one sample of a study of radiation and T cells in renal cell carcinoma. Profiled with immunoSEQ multiplex PCR; TCRdb holds only in-frame clones, not every one. Of over 55,000 clones listed, around three quarters are singletons. Here the sequenced sample was blood, taken from a patient whose treatment included radiotherapy and nephrectomy. These receptors originate from a man aged 55-75 years with renal cell carcinoma. CDR3s include the opening cysteine and the closing phenylalanine or tryptophan. A D gene is named only where the DNA matches it firmly. Clone size is given for some rows only: seen once, a few or many times, or a class if the clone is expanded.

cdr3_nt,cdr3_aa,clone_size,v_call,d_call,j_call
TGTGCCAGCAGCGTAGACATGGGGGGAGGCTACACCTTC,CASSVDMGGGYTF,few,TRBV9,.,TRBJ1-2
TGTGCCAGCAGTTTAGGGTCGGGGATTAACTATGGCTACACCTTC,CASSLGSGINYGYTF,.,TRBV27,.,TRBJ1-2
TGCGCCAGCAGCCAAGGCCCCGGGACACAATATAGCAATCAGCCCCAGCATTTT,CASSQGPGTQYSNQPQHF,.,TRBV4-1,.,TRBJ1-5
TGTGCCAGCAGCCTCGGACAGTGGGGTGATTCACCCCTCCACTTT,CASSLGQWGDSPLHF,.,TRBV14,.,TRBJ1-6
TGTGCCAGCACCGGTAACTATGGCTACACCTTC,CASTGNYGYTF,.,TRBV7-2,.,TRBJ1-2
TGTGCCAGCAGCTTAACCGGGCAGGGGGCTGGGACCCAGTACTTC,CASSLTGQGAGTQYF,.,TRBV7-6,TRBD1,TRBJ2-5
TGTGCCAGCAGTTTCAATAGCCCGGGACAATCTGAAGCTTTCTTT,CASSFNSPGQSEAFF,.,TRBV27,.,TRBJ1-1
TGTGCCAGCAGTGAATCGGGCCCAAATCGGAACCCCCAGCATTTT,CASSESGPNRNPQHF,.,TRBV6-1,.,TRBJ1-5
TGTGCCAGCAGTTCCGTAGGGAAGCTCACAGATACGCAGTATTTT,CASSSVGKLTDTQYF,.,TRBV7-2,.,TRBJ2-3
TGTGCCAGCAGCGTAGGTTACGCGGCAGTAGACTCGAGCTCTGGAAACACCATATATTTT,CASSVGYAAVDSSSGNTIYF,.,TRBV9,.,TRBJ1-3
TGCGCCAGCAGCCAAGATCCGGACAGGGACTCCTATAGCAATCAGCCCCAGCATTTT,CASSQDPDRDSYSNQPQHF,.,TRBV4-3,TRBD1,TRBJ1-5
TGTGCCAGCAGCCTGTCTTCGGACACTGAAGCTTTCTTT,CASSLSSDTEAFF,.,TRBV6-1,.,TRBJ1-1
TGTGCCAGCAGATTTACCGGGACAGGGCCCTACGAGCAGTACTTC,CASRFTGTGPYEQYF,.,TRBV7-2,TRBD1,TRBJ2-7
TGTGCCAGCAGCCACCCGGATGGACAGGGTGGACCGGCTTTCTTT,CASSHPDGQGGPAFF,.,TRBV5-4,TRBD1,TRBJ1-1
TGTGCCAGCAGCGCGGGACTAGCGGGAGGACGAGAGGAGCAGTTCTTC,CASSAGLAGGREEQFF,once,TRBV5-4,TRBD2,TRBJ2-1
TGTGCCAGCAGTTCGGGCTATGGCTACACCTTC,CASSSGYGYTF,.,TRBV6-5,.,TRBJ1-2
TGTGCCAGCACCCCCCCAGGGAGGGCCGGGGAGCTGTTTTTT,CASTPPGRAGELFF,.,TRBV21-1,.,TRBJ2-2
TGTGCCAGCTCACCAGGGGCCTCAGCCGGCAATGAGCAGTTCTTC,CASSPGASAGNEQFF,.,TRBV18,.,TRBJ2-1
TGTGCCAGCAGCTTGGCCCACAGCGCGACTTACGCTTTCTTT,CASSLAHSATYAFF,.,TRBV5-6,.,TRBJ1-1
TGTGCCAGCAGTGAGAGACAGCCTTATGGCTACACCTTC,CASSERQPYGYTF,.,TRBV2,.,TRBJ1-2
TGTGCCAGCAAACAGGGGGTCGGGGAGACCCAGTACTTC,CASKQGVGETQYF,.,TRBV27,TRBD1,TRBJ2-5
TGTGCCAGCAGCTTGAGTCAGGGGGCGGTTTACACCGGGGAGCTGTTTTTT,CASSLSQGAVYTGELFF,.,TRBV7-3,TRBD1,TRBJ2-2
TGTGCCAGCAGCCCGTTCTTGCGGGCGCCCACAGATACGCAGTATTTT,CASSPFLRAPTDTQYF,.,TRBV14,.,TRBJ2-3
TGTGCCAGCAGCCCGGGGTATGGCAATCAGCCCCAGCATTTT,CASSPGYGNQPQHF,.,TRBV7-6,.,TRBJ1-5
TGTGCCAGCAGCTTTAGCGGGGGTGGAGAGACCCAGTACTTC,CASSFSGGGETQYF,.,TRBV5-6,TRBD2,TRBJ2-5
TGTGCCAGCAGCCCACAGGGGGCGATGTTGAATGAAGCTTTCTTT,CASSPQGAMLNEAFF,.,TRBV7-2,TRBD1,TRBJ1-1